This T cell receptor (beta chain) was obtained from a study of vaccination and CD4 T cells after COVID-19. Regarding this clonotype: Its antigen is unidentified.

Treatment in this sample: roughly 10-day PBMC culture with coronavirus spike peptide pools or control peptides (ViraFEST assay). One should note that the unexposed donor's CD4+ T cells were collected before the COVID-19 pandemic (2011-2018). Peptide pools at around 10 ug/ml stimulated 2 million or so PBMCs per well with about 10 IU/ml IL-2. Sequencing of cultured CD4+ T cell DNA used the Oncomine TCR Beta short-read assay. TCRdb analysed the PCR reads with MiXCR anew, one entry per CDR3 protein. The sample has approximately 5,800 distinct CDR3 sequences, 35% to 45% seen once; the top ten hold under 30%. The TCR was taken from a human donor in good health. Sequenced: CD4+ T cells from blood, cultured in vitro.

CDR3 nucleotides: TGCGCCAGCAGTGAAGGTAGCGGGGTTGCGACCCAGTACTTC. This codes for CASSEGSGVATQYF. V usage is TRBV10-1 and J usage is TRBJ2-5; 8 nucleotides agree with TRBD2. CDR1 is WNHNN, CDR2 SYGVQD, per germline (reference sequence). V lost 3 bases to trimming and J lost 7 bases; unmatched junction nucleotides: 7. CDR3 size: 14 residues.